One TCR beta chain is described in this entry. Its antigen is currently unknown. The PCR had 60 Vbeta and 13 Jbeta primers. Data came from immunoSEQ multiplex PCR; TCRdb stores just in-frame clones and leaves some out. The sample records some 160,000 clones, 75% to 90% being singletons. The sample originates from a study of cytomegalovirus exposure and HLA in healthy donors. Study-level results: Analysis performed later found more than 15,000 TCR beta sequences associated with HLA alleles at 0.05 false discovery rate. Later work showed greater clonal expansion in HLA-associated TCR beta chains than in equally common others. Under in vitro conditions, a few CMV-associated chains were confirmed as specific for CMV antigens.

J was trimmed by 4 bases and V by 4 bases; bases with no gene match: 8. Germline V gene lookup returns CDR1 SGHRS and CDR2 YFSETQ. This CDR3 is built from 15 residues. Nominal health characterized the donors when sampled, though unrecorded immune exposures were likely. This chain connects TRBV5-1 to TRBJ2-1, with 7 bases identical to TRBD2. The sample was PBMCs. The clonotype was recovered from a woman between 18 and 30 years old in good health and CMV-seronegative. CDR3 coding DNA: TGCGCCAGCAGCGTGGGACTAAGTATTTACAATGAGCAGTTCTTC. Its protein is CASSVGLSIYNEQFF.